Reported below is one T cell receptor (beta chain). The source of the sample is a study of long-term antiretroviral therapy in people with HIV. Version v3.0 of the immunoSEQ assay ran at survey level. The protocol was immunoSEQ multiplex PCR, while the TCRdb copy is restricted to in-frame clones and leaves out a portion. There are some 16,000 clones in the sample; just over 75% occur only once, and around a fifth lies in the top ten. Sequenced material: unsorted PBMCs, taken 2.1 years after starting antiretroviral therapy. The receptor comes from a man in his forties with HIV.

The CDR3 DNA sequence: TGCGCCAGCAGTGATGATCCCGAGACAGGGGATTACTACGAGCAGTACTTC. As protein: CASSDDPETGDYYEQYF. The rearrangement uses TRBV10-1 and TRBJ2-7; 8 bases are a match to TRBD1. The junction had 13 bases not matched to a gene; V was cut back by 3 bases and J by 3 bases. This CDR3 is 17 amino acids long. Germline V gene sequence: CDR1 WNHNN, CDR2 SYGVQD (reference sequence).